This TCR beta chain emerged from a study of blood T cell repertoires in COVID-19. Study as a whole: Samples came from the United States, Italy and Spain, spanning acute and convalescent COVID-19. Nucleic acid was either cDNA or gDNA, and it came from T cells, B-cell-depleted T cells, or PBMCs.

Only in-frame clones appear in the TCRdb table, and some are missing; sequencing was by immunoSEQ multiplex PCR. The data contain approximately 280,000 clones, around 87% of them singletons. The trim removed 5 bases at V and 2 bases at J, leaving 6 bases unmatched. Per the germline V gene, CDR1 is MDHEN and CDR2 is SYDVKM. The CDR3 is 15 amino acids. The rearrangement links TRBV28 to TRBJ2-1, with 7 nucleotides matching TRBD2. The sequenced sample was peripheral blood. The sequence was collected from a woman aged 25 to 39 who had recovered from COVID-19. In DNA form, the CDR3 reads TGTGCCAGCAGTCGGGAGGCCACGACCTACAATGAGCAGTTCTTC. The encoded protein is CASSREATTYNEQFF.